This T cell receptor (beta chain) was profiled in a study of blood T cell repertoires in COVID-19. Overall study context: Material from acute and convalescent COVID-19 was sourced from the United States, Italy and Spain. Sources were T cells, B-cell-depleted T cells, or PBMCs; the material itself was cDNA or gDNA.

Before being deemed recovered, Cohort 3 donors had two negative PCRs, clearance, or symptom resolution. The method was immunoSEQ multiplex PCR; TCRdb's version includes in-frame clones alone and lacks a portion of them. The sample yields 150,000 or so clones, 85% to 90% seen once. Germline-derived CDR1 and CDR2 are SGHVS and FQNEAQ. Trimming removed 4 bases from V and 0 bases from J, with 9 bases in between. The CDR3 runs to 15 residues. Material: PBMCs or T cells enriched from blood (not recorded which). V usage is TRBV7-8 and J usage is TRBJ2-2, with D perhaps matching TRBD2 (6 bases). The TCR comes from a woman aged 45-65 years who had recovered from COVID-19. The CDR3 nucleotides read TGTGCCAGCAGCTCAGGACTAACGAACACCGGGGAGCTGTTTTTT. Amino acid sequence: CASSSGLTNTGELFF. Full variable domain (missing parts from reference TRBV7-8 and TRBJ2-2): GAGVSQSPRYKVAKRGQDVALRCDPISGHVSLFWYQQALGQGPEFLTYFQNEAQLDKSGLPSDRFFAERPEGSVSTLKIQRTQQEDSAVYLCASSSGLTNTGELFFGEGSRLTVL.